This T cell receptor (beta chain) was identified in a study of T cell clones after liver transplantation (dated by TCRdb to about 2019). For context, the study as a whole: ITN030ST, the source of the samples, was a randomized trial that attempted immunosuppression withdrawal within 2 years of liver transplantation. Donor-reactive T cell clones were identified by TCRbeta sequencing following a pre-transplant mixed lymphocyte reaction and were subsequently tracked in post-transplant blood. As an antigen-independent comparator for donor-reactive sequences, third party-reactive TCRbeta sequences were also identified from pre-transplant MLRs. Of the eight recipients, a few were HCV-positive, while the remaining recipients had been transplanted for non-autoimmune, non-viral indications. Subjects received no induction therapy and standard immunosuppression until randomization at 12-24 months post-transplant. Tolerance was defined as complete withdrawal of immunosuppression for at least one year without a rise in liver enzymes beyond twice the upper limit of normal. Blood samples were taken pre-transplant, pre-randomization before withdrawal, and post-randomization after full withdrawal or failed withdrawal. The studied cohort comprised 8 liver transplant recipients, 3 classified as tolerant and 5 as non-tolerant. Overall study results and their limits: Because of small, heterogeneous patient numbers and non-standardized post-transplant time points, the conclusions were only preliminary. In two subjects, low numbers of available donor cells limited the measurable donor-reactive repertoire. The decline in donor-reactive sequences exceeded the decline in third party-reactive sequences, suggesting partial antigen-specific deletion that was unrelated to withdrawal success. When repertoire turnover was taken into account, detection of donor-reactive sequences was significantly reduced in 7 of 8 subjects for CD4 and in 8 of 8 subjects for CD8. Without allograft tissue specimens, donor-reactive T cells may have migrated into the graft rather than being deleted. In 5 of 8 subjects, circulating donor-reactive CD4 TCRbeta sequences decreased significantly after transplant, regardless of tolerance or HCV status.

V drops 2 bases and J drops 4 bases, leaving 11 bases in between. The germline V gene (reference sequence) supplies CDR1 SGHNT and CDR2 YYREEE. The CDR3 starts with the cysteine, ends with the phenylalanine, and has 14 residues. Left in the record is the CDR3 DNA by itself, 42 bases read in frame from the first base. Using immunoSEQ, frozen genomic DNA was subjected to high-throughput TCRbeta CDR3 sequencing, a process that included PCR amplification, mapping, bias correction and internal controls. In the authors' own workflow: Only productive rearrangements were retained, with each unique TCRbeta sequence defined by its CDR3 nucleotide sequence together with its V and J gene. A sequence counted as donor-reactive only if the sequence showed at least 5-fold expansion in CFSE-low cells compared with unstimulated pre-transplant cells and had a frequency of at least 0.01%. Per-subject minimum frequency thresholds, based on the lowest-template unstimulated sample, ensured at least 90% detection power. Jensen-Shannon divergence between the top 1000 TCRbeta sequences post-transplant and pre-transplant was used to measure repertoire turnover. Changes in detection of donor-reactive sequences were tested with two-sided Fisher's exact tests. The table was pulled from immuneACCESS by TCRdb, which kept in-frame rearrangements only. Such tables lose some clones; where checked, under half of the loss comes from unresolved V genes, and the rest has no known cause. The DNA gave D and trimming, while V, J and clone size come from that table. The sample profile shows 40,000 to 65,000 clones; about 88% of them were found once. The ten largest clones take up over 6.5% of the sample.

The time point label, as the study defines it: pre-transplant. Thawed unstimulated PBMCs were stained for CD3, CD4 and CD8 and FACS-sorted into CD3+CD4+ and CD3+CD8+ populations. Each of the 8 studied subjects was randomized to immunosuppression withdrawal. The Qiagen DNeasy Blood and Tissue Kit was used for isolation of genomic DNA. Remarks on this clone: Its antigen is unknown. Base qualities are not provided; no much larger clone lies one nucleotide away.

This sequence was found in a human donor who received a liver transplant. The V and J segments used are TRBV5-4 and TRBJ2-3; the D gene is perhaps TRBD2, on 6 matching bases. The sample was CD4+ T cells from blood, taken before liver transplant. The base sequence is TGTGCCAGCAGCTTTAGCGGCAGACCAGATACGCAGTATTTT. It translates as CASSFSGRPDTQYF. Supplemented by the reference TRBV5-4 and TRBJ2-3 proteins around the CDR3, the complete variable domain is ETGVTQSPTHLIKTRGQQVTLRCSSQSGHNTVSWYQQALGQGPQFIFQYYREEENGRGNFPPRFSGLQFPNYSSELNVNALELDDSALYLCASSFSGRPDTQYFGPGTRLTVL.